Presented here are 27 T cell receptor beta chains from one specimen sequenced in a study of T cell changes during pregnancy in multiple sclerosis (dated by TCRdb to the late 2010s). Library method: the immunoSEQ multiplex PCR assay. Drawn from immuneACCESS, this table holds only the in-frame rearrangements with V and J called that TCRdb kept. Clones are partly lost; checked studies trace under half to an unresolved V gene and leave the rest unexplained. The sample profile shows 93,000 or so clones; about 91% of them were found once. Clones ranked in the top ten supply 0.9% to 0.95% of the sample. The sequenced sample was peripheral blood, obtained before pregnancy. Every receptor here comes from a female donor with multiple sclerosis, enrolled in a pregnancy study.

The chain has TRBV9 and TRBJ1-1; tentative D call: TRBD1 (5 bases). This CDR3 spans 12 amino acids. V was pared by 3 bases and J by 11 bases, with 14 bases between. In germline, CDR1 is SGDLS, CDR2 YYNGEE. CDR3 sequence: CASSGGLPGAFF. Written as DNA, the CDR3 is TGTGCCAGCAGCGGGGGACTACCTGGGGCTTTCTTT. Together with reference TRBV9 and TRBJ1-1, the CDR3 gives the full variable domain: DSGVTQTPKHLITATGQRVTLRCSPRSGDLSVYWYQQSLDQGLQFLIQYYNGEERAKGNILERFSAQQFPDLHSELNLSSLELGDSALYFCASSGGLPGAFFGQGTRLTVV.

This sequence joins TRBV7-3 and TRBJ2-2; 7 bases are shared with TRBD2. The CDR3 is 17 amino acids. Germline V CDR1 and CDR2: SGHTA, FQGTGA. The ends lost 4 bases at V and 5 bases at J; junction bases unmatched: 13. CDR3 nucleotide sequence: TGTGCCAGCAGCTCCCCCCTTAAAGGCGGGGGTACCGGGGAGCTGTTTTTT. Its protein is CASSSPLKGGGTGELFF.

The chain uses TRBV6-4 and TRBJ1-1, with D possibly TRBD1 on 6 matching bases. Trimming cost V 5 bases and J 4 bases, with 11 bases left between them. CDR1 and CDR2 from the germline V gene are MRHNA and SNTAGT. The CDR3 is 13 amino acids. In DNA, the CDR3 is TGTGCCAGCAGTACAGGGTATGGCACTGAAGCTTTCTTT. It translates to CASSTGYGTEAFF.

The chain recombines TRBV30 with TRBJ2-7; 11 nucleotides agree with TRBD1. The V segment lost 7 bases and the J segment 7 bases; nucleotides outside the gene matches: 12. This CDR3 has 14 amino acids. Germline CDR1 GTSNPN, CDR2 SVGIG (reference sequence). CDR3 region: CALTGTGGFGEQYF. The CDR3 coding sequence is TGTGCCTTAACCGGGACAGGGGGGTTTGGTGAGCAGTACTTC.

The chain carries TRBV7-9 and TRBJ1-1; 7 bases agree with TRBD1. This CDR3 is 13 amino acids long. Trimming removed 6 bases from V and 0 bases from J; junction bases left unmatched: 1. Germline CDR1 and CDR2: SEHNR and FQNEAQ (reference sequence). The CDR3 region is CASRTGMNTEAFF. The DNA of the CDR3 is TGTGCCAGCAGGACAGGGATGAACACTGAAGCTTTCTTT.

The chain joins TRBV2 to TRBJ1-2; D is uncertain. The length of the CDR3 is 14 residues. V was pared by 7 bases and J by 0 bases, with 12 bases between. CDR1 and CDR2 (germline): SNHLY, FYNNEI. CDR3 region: CASTSGISNYGYTF. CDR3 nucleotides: TGTGCCAGCACCTCAGGCATCTCTAACTATGGCTACACCTTC.

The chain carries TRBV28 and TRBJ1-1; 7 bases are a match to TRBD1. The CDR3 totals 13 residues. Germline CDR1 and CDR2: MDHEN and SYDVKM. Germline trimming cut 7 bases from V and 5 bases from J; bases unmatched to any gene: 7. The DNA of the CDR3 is TGTGCCAGCAAGTTAGGGGGCTGGACTGAAGCTTTCTTT. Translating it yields CASKLGGWTEAFF. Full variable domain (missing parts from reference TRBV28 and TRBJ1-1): DVKVTQSSRYLVKRTGEKVFLECVQDMDHENMFWYRQDPGLGLRLIYFSYDVKMKEKGDIPEGYSVSREKKERFSLILESASTNQTSMYLCASKLGGWTEAFFGQGTRLTVV.

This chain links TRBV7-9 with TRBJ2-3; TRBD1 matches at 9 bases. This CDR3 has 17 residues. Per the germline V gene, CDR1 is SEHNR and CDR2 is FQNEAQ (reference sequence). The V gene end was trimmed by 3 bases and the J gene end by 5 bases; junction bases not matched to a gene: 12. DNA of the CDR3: TGTGCCAGCAGCTTGCCCCCCTACAGGACAGGGGAAGATACGCAGTATTTT. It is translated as CASSLPPYRTGEDTQYF.

The CDR3 DNA reads TGCAGCGTTACAACCGAGAACACCGGGGAGCTGTTTTTT. Protein sequence: CSVTTENTGELFF. The V call is TRBV29-1, the J call TRBJ2-2, with no clear D. Germline CDR1 is SQVTM and CDR2 is ANQGSEA. V lost 5 bases and J lost 1, with 8 bases in between. The CDR3 is 13 amino acids.

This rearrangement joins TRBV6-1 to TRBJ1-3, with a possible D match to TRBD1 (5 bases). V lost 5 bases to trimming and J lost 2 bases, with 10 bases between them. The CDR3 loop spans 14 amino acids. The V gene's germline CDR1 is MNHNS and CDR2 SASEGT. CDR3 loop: CASSRQQTGNTIYF. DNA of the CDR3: TGTGCCAGCAGTAGACAGCAGACTGGAAACACCATATATTTT.

The CDR3 reads CASSSPSWTSGGYNEQFF. In nucleotides, the CDR3 is TGTGCCAGCAGCTCCCCCAGTTGGACTAGCGGGGGTTACAATGAGCAGTTCTTC. V gene TRBV7-2 combines with J gene TRBJ2-1; TRBD2 agrees at 13 bases. Germline CDR1 SGHTA, CDR2 FQGNSA. This CDR3 region has 18 residues. Trimming removed 4 bases from V and 4 bases from J; junction bases left unmatched: 10.

The CDR3 DNA reads as TGTGCCAGCAGTTTGAAGAGGGAAACCCAGGCGTACTTC. Translation: CASSLKRETQAYF. The chain employs TRBV28 and TRBJ2-4; a possible D gene is TRBD2 (5 bases). This CDR3 is built from 13 residues. V lost 3 bases and J 15 bases, leaving 18 bases between the germline ends. Germline V CDR1 and CDR2: MDHEN, SYDVKM.

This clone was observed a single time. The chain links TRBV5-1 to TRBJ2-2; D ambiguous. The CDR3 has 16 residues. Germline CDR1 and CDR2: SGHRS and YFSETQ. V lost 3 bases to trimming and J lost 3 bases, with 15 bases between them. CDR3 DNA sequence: TGCGCCAGCAGCTCGTCCTCCAGATCATACACCGGGGAGCTGTTTTTT. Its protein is CASSSSSRSYTGELFF.

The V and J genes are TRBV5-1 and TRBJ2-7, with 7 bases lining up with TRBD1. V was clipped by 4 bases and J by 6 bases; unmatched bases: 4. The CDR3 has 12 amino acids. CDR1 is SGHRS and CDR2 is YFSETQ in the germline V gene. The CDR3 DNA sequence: TGCGCCAGCAGCCCGACAGGGACCGAGCAGTACTTC. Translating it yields CASSPTGTEQYF.

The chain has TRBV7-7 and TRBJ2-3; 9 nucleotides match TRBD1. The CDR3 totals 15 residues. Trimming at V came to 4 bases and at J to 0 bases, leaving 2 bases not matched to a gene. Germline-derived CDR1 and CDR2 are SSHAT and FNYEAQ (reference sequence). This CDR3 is CASSSGQGSTDTQYF. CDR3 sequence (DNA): TGTGCCAGCAGCTCCGGACAGGGGAGCACAGATACGCAGTATTTT.

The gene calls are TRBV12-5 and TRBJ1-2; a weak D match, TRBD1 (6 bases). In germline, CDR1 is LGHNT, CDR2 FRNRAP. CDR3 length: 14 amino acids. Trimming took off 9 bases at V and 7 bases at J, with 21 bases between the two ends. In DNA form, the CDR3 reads TGTGCTAGCAATAAACGGGACACCGAGGGTGGCTACACCTTC. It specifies CASNKRDTEGGYTF.

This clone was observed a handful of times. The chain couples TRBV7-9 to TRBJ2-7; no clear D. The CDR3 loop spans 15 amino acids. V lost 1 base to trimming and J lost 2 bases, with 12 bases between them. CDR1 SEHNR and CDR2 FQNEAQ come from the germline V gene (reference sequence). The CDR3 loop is CASSLGSAAAYEQYF. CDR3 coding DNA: TGTGCCAGCAGCTTAGGAAGTGCGGCAGCCTACGAGCAGTACTTC.

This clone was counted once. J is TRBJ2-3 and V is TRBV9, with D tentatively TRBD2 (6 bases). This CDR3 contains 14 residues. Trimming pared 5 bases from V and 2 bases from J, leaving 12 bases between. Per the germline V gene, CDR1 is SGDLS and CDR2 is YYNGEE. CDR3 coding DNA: TGTGCCAGCAGTACCGGAGGGTACACAGATACGCAGTATTTT. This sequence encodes CASSTGGYTDTQYF.

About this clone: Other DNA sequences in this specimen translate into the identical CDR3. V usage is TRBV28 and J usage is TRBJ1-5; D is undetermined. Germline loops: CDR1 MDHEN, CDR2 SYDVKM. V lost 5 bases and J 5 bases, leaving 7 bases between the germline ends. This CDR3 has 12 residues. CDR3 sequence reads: CASSATDQPQHF. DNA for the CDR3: TGTGCCAGCAGTGCCACAGATCAGCCCCAGCATTTT.

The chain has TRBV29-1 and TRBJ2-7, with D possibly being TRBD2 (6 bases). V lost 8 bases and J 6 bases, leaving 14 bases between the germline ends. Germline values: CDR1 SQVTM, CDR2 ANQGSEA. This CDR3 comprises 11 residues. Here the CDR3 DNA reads TGCAGCATAGCGGACCCTACCGAGCAGTACTTC. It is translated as CSIADPTEQYF.

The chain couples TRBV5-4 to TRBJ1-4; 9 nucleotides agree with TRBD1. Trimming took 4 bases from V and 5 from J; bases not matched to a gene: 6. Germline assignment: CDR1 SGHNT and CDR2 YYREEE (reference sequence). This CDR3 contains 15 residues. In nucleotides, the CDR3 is TGTGCCAGCAGCCTCGGGGACAGGGCGAATGAAAAACTGTTTTTT. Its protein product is CASSLGDRANEKLFF. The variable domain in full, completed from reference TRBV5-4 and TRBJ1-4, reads ETGVTQSPTHLIKTRGQQVTLRCSSQSGHNTVSWYQQALGQGPQFIFQYYREEENGRGNFPPRFSGLQFPNYSSELNVNALELDDSALYLCASSLGDRANEKLFFGSGTQLSVL.

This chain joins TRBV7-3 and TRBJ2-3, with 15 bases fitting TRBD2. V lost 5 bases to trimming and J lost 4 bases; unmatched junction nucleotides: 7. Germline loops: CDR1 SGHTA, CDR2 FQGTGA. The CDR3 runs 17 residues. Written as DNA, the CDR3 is TGTGCCAGCAGCCCAAAGGGACTAGCGGGAGGTCCAGATACGCAGTATTTT. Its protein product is CASSPKGLAGGPDTQYF.

The CDR3 protein is CASSYPDPRDGYTF. The CDR3, as DNA: TGTGCCAGCAGTTACCCGGACCCGAGGGATGGCTACACCTTC. The J gene is TRBJ1-2, the V gene TRBV6-6, with D unresolved. V was clipped by 2 bases and J by 6 bases, with 13 bases between them. Germline values: CDR1 MNHNY, CDR2 SVGAGI (reference sequence). The CDR3 has 14 residues.

The CDR3 loop reads CASSLRDTEAFF. The CDR3 DNA reads TGTGCCAGCAGCCTCCGGGACACTGAAGCTTTCTTT. The chain links TRBV5-4 to TRBJ1-1, with D unresolved. Germline assignment: CDR1 SGHNT and CDR2 YYREEE (reference sequence). Deletions cut 4 bases from V and 3 bases from J, with 7 bases between. The CDR3 covers 12 residues.

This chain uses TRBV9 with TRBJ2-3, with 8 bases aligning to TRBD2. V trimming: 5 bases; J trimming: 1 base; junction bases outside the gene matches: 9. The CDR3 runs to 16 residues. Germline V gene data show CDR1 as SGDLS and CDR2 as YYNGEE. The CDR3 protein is CASRGFGGGRTDTQYF. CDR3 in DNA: TGTGCCAGCAGAGGGTTTGGCGGGGGGCGCACAGATACGCAGTATTTT. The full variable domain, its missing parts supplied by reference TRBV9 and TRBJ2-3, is DSGVTQTPKHLITATGQRVTLRCSPRSGDLSVYWYQQSLDQGLQFLIQYYNGEERAKGNILERFSAQQFPDLHSELNLSSLELGDSALYFCASRGFGGGRTDTQYFGPGTRLTVL.

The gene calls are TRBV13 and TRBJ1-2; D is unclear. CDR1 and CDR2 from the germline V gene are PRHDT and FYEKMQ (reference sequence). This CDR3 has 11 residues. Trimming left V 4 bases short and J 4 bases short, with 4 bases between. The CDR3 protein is CASSSRYGYTF. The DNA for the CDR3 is TGTGCCAGCAGCTCGCGCTATGGCTACACCTTC.

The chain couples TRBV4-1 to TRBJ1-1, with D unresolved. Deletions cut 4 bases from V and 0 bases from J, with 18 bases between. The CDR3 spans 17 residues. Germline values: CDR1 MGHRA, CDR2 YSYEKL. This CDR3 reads CASSLQRGTHLNTEAFF. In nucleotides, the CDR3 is TGCGCCAGCAGCCTCCAGCGGGGTACCCACTTGAACACTGAAGCTTTCTTT.